The rows below give T cell receptor beta chains drawn from one sample of a study of cytomegalovirus exposure and HLA in healthy donors. Sequencing used immunoSEQ multiplex PCR; TCRdb keeps in-frame clones, though not all of them. Seen here are roughly 77,000 clones, 67% observed once, and the top ten hold around 6.9%. The specimen was PBMCs. Every receptor here comes from a woman in her 50s in good health and CMV-seropositive. The CDR3 runs from the conserved cysteine through the conserved F or W. The order of the fields is J gene, D gene, clone size, V gene, CDR3 DNA, CDR3 protein. D genes are given only for firm matches. Clone size appears in some rows only: once, few, many, or a class for an expanded clone.

J gene: TRBJ1-1; D gene: TRBD1; clone size: few; V gene: TRBV11-2; CDR3 DNA: TGTGCCAGCAGCTCATCCCGGGACAGGGCCCTTCAAGCTTTCTTT; CDR3 protein: CASSSSRDRALQAFF
J gene: TRBJ2-1; D gene: TRBD1; clone size: .; V gene: TRBV14; CDR3 DNA: TGTGCCAGCAGCCAAACGGTCTCGGCCAGGGGGCGAGTGGGCAATGAGCAGTTCTTC; CDR3 protein: CASSQTVSARGRVGNEQFF
J gene: TRBJ1-1; D gene: TRBD1; clone size: .; V gene: TRBV5-1; CDR3 DNA: TGTGCCAGCAGGCCTAAAAGCAGGGGGCGGATTGAAGCTTTCTTT; CDR3 protein: CASRPKSRGRIEAFF
J gene: TRBJ2-5; D gene: .; clone size: .; V gene: TRBV5-1; CDR3 DNA: TGCGCCAGCAGTGAGGCCTTCCCCGGAGAGACCCAGTACTTC; CDR3 protein: CASSEAFPGETQYF
J gene: TRBJ1-2; D gene: .; clone size: .; V gene: TRBV9; CDR3 DNA: TGTGCCAGCAGCGCCGACAGGCCCTATGGCTACACCTTC; CDR3 protein: CASSADRPYGYTF
J gene: TRBJ2-1; D gene: TRBD1; clone size: .; V gene: TRBV18; CDR3 DNA: TGTGCCAGCTCACCATCACCGGGACAGGGGTTTGATGAGCAGTTCTTC; CDR3 protein: CASSPSPGQGFDEQFF
J gene: TRBJ2-6; D gene: .; clone size: .; V gene: TRBV13; CDR3 DNA: TGTGCCAGCAGCTTATTTGGGGTAGGGAGCTCTGGGGCCAACGTCCTGACTTTC; CDR3 protein: CASSLFGVGSSGANVLTF
J gene: TRBJ1-5; D gene: .; clone size: .; V gene: TRBV6-1; CDR3 DNA: TGTGCCACCACCGGGACACTTAGCAATCAGCCCCAGCATTTT; CDR3 protein: CATTGTLSNQPQHF
J gene: TRBJ1-4; D gene: .; clone size: .; V gene: TRBV6-6; CDR3 DNA: TGTGCCAGCAGGCCCCACCAGGGTTCGGCTGAAAAACTGTTTTTT; CDR3 protein: CASRPHQGSAEKLFF
J gene: TRBJ1-2; D gene: .; clone size: .; V gene: TRBV9; CDR3 DNA: TGTGCCAGGATCGGGGGTTCGGAGGGATTC; CDR3 protein: CARIGGSEGF